These T cell receptor beta chains were read from a single sample in a study of post-analysis software for immune sequencing data. A single record per CDR3 protein comes from TCRdb applying MiXCR to the PCR reads. The table includes some 700,000 distinct CDR3 sequences, approximately 60% detected once. The sample comprised blood. The source is a girl aged 2 to 10 with multiple sclerosis. Each CDR3 is given with its conserved first and last residue. D genes are given only for firm matches. Clone size is stated in some rows and not others, as once, few, many or a class when expanded.

- | TRBJ2-5 | TRBV24-1 | TRBD2 | TGTGCCACCAGCCCAGCGGGGAAAGAGACCCAGTACTTC | CATSPAGKETQYF
- | TRBJ2-5 | TRBV5-1 | - | TGCGCCAGCAGCCTGGGGTGGAGAGGCCCCTACCAAGAGACCCAGTACTTC | CASSLGWRGPYQETQYF
few | TRBJ1-2 | TRBV6-6 | TRBD1 | TGTGCCACAAATGATTACCCTGGGTCAGGGGGCTTCAATGACTACACCTTC | CATNDYPGSGGFNDYTF
few | TRBJ2-5 | TRBV9 | - | TGTGCCAGCAGCGTAGGGTCACTCCAAGAGACCCAGTACTTC | CASSVGSLQETQYF
- | TRBJ2-7 | TRBV6-1 | - | TGTGCCAGCAGTGATAGTGGGTACGAGCAGTACTTC | CASSDSGYEQYF
- | TRBJ2-1 | TRBV6-5 | TRBD2 | TGTGCCAGCAGTCTTCGACTAGCGGGAGGGTGGCGTGAGCAGTTCTTC | CASSLRLAGGWREQFF
- | TRBJ2-4 | TRBV7-9 | - | TGTGCCAGCAGCCCTCGCAGGATGATGGGAAACATTCAGTACTTC | CASSPRRMMGNIQYF
- | TRBJ2-7 | TRBV13 | - | TGTGCCAGCAGCTCTACAGGTCTCGAGCAGTACTTC | CASSSTGLEQYF
- | TRBJ1-5 | TRBV7-2 | - | TGTGCCAGCAGCTTTTACGAGCGGGATTACCAGCCCCAGCATTTT | CASSFYERDYQPQHF
- | TRBJ1-1 | TRBV30 | - | TGTGCCTGGAGTGTGGTTGGGATTGAAGCTTTCTTT | CAWSVVGIEAFF
- | TRBJ2-7 | TRBV10-3 | TRBD1 | TGTGCCATCAGTGGGGGCACAGGGGAAGCCTACGAGCAGTACTTC | CAISGGTGEAYEQYF
- | TRBJ1-5 | TRBV20-1 | - | TGCAGTGCTAGGTCGGGGGGTGGCAATCAGCCCCAGCATTTT | CSARSGGGNQPQHF
- | TRBJ2-5 | TRBV7-9 | TRBD2 | TGTGCCAGCAGCCACCACAGGATAGCGGGATCTCAAGAGACCCAGTACTTC | CASSHHRIAGSQETQYF
- | TRBJ1-2 | TRBV7-2 | - | TGTGCCAGCAGCAAAGGCCCGGGGGAGGATGGCTACACCTTC | CASSKGPGEDGYTF
- | TRBJ2-3 | TRBV5-6 | TRBD1 | TGTGCCAGCAGCTTAATCGGTAGGACAGGGGCAGATACGCAGTATTTT | CASSLIGRTGADTQYF
- | TRBJ2-3 | TRBV21-1 | - | TGTGCCAGCAGCTTCCCCCCGGACAAGGGGAGCGATACGCAGTATTTT | CASSFPPDKGSDTQYF
- | TRBJ2-7 | TRBV7-9 | TRBD1 | TGTGCCAGCAGCTTAAGACGTATGGGGACAGGGGCGACCTACGAGCAGTACTTC | CASSLRRMGTGATYEQYF
few | TRBJ1-1 | TRBV7-2 | TRBD1 | TGTGCCAGCAGCTGGGACAGGGACACTGAAGCTTTCTTT | CASSWDRDTEAFF
few | TRBJ2-7 | TRBV7-7 | - | TGTGCTAGCAGCTTGGGGTCGGTAAAAAGGGAGCAGTACTTC | CASSLGSVKREQYF